A single sample is the source of the 11 T cell receptor beta chains below, sequenced in a study of beta chain features in type 1 diabetes. Whole-study findings and limits: For Type 1 diabetes patients, all four CD4+ subsets carried TCRB CDR3s that were moderately but significantly shorter.

The entirety of the isolated RNA underwent reverse transcription, so expressed TCRB transcripts were sequenced. Produced via immunoSEQ multiplex PCR; TCRdb's table is partial and in-frame only. The sample contains about 44,000 clones, roughly 70% of which appear only once. No antigen is known for these receptors. The sequenced sample consisted of Tregs from blood. The source of these receptors is a woman in her late teens or twenties with type 1 diabetes.

The CDR3 here is CASSLMGQTSTDTQYF. CDR3 nucleotide sequence: TGTGCCAGCAGCTTAATGGGACAGACGTCCACAGATACGCAGTATTTT. This chain uses TRBV7-3 with TRBJ2-3; TRBD1 matches at 7 bases. This CDR3 contains 16 residues. Germline loops: CDR1 SGHTA, CDR2 FQGTGA. The ends lost 1 base at V and 2 bases at J; junction bases unmatched: 6.

The CDR3 spells CASSDTSGLAGGPGIQYF. The CDR3 bases are TGTGCCAGCAGCGACACCTCCGGACTAGCGGGGGGGCCTGGGATTCAGTACTTC. The chain links TRBV7-9 to TRBJ2-4, with 15 nucleotides matching TRBD2. V shed 5 bases, J shed 10 bases, and the junction held 15 bases outside the gene matches. Germline V gene lookup returns CDR1 SEHNR and CDR2 FQNEAQ (reference sequence). The CDR3 extends over 18 amino acids.

The chain carries TRBV15 and TRBJ1-1; D uncertain. Germline assignment: CDR1 LNHNV and CDR2 YYDKDF (reference sequence). The length of the CDR3 is 12 residues. Trimming left V 2 bases short and J 3 bases short, with 4 bases between. The CDR3 protein is CATSRQYTEAFF. In nucleotides, the CDR3 is TGTGCCACCAGCAGACAATACACTGAAGCTTTCTTT.

This chain connects TRBV10-3 to TRBJ2-3, with D uncertain. The V gene lost 6 bases and the J gene lost 4 bases, with 11 bases spanning the gap. This CDR3 has 13 residues. CDR1 and CDR2 (germline): ENHRY, SYGVKD. The CDR3 loop is CAISPRMADTQYF. CDR3 sequence (DNA): TGTGCCATCAGCCCCAGAATGGCAGATACGCAGTATTTT.

This clone occurred a few times. This chain connects TRBV7-8 to TRBJ2-2; the match to TRBD1 covers 7 bases. The V gene's germline CDR1 is SGHVS and CDR2 FQNEAQ. This CDR3 is 17 amino acids long. V lost 1 base and J lost 4; bases outside the gene matches: 9. CDR3 bases: TGTGCCAGCAGCTTAGTTTATGGGGGACAGTCCACCGGGGAGCTGTTTTTT. The encoded protein is CASSLVYGGQSTGELFF. The complete variable domain, with remaining parts taken from reference TRBV7-8 and TRBJ2-2, reads GAGVSQSPRYKVAKRGQDVALRCDPISGHVSLFWYQQALGQGPEFLTYFQNEAQLDKSGLPSDRFFAERPEGSVSTLKIQRTQQEDSAVYLCASSLVYGGQSTGELFFGEGSRLTVL.

This clone was detected a few times. The J gene is TRBJ2-5, the V gene TRBV19; 12 nucleotides align to TRBD2. V lost 2 bases, J lost 2 bases, and 3 bases stayed unmatched. Per the germline V gene, CDR1 is LNHDA and CDR2 is SQIVND (reference sequence). The CDR3 spans 16 residues. The CDR3 spells CASSILTSGGQETQYF. The CDR3 coding sequence is TGTGCCAGTAGTATATTGACTAGCGGGGGTCAAGAGACCCAGTACTTC.

The chain recombines TRBV29-1 with TRBJ2-3, with D possibly being TRBD2 (6 bases). Trimming cost V 8 bases and J 0 bases, with 9 bases left between them. The V gene's germline CDR1 is SQVTM and CDR2 ANQGSEA. The CDR3 is made up of 12 amino acids. CDR3 residues: CSWAGSTDTQYF. CDR3 bases: TGCAGCTGGGCGGGGAGCACAGATACGCAGTATTTT.

This sequence joins TRBV4-1 and TRBJ1-5; TRBD1 matches 7 bases. Germline CDR1 reads MGHRA; CDR2 reads YSYEKL. The CDR3 extends over 15 amino acids. J gave up 4 bases and V 3 bases, and 6 bases lay outside the gene matches. CDR3 in DNA: TGCGCCAGCAGCCACCCCGGGACAGCTAATCAGCCCCAGCATTTT. This translates into CASSHPGTANQPQHF.

CDR3 DNA sequence: TGTGCCAGCAGCCGCGTACAGGATCGTACCTACGAGCAGTACTTC. This codes for CASSRVQDRTYEQYF. The genes are TRBV7-9 and TRBJ2-7; TRBD1 is a possible D gene (5 bases). Germline CDR1 is SEHNR and CDR2 is FQNEAQ (reference sequence). Trimming left V 5 bases short and J 2 bases short, with 16 bases between. The CDR3 length is 15 residues.

The J gene is TRBJ2-7, the V gene TRBV19, with TRBD2 matching 11 bases. From germline, CDR1 is LNHDA and CDR2 SQIVND (reference sequence). The junction had 6 bases not matched to a gene; V was cut back by 4 bases and J by 4 bases. This CDR3 has 15 residues. The CDR3 nucleotides read TGTGCCAGTAGTACCCTCACTAGCGGGAGTTACGAGCAGTACTTC. Translation gives CASSTLTSGSYEQYF.

This clone was observed a few times. The chain links TRBV18 to TRBJ1-5; no firm D call. Germline CDR1 is KGHSH and CDR2 is LQKENI. The CDR3 totals 15 residues. Trimming removed 6 bases at V and 0 bases at J, with 12 bases between. The CDR3 bases are TGTGCCAGCTCGGCGCAGAGGGATAGCAATCAGCCCCAGCATTTT. Its translation: CASSAQRDSNQPQHF.